These T cell receptor beta chains were read from a single sample in a study of T cell repertoires in cytomegalovirus infection. One entry per CDR3 protein, called by TCRdb with MiXCR from the reads. In the table there are more than 650,000 distinct CDR3 sequences, 35% to 45% of which are singletons. Sequenced input: PBMCs. The receptors were gathered from a human donor in good health (CMV status not recorded). Some clones in this sample may be carry-over from other donors' samples. The CDR3 runs from the conserved cysteine through the conserved F or W. D genes are given only for firm matches. The size entry is marked missing in some rows and otherwise reads once, few, many or a size class.

clone_size j_call d_call v_call cdr3_aa cdr3_nt
few TRBJ2-1 - TRBV4-1 CASSQVGMGSNEQFF TGCGCCAGCAGCCAGGTCGGGATGGGGTCAAATGAGCAGTTCTTC
few TRBJ2-3 TRBD2 TRBV27 CASSLWIAGGRTDTQYF TGTGCCAGCAGTTTATGGATAGCGGGGGGGCGCACAGATACGCAGTATTTT
few TRBJ2-1 TRBD2 TRBV7-2 CASGQGTSGREQFF TGTGCCAGCGGGCAAGGGACTAGCGGGAGAGAGCAGTTCTTC
- TRBJ1-1 TRBD1 TRBV4-3 CASSQAKTQGGVREAFF TGCGCCAGCAGCCAAGCAAAAACACAGGGGGGGGTGCGAGAAGCTTTCTTT
- TRBJ1-1 - TRBV7-8 CASSLNPGVLTEAFF TGTGCCAGCAGCTTAAACCCAGGGGTATTGACTGAAGCTTTCTTT
- TRBJ2-6 - TRBV28 CASSLHSGANVLTF TGTGCCAGCAGTTTACACTCTGGGGCCAACGTCCTGACTTTC
- TRBJ1-3 - TRBV28 CASSLRSSGNTIYF TGTGCCAGCAGTTTGCGGAGCTCTGGAAACACCATATATTTT
many TRBJ2-1 TRBD2 TRBV7-2 CASQPRTSGRSYNEQFF TGTGCCAGCCAACCTCGGACTAGCGGGAGGTCCTACAATGAGCAGTTCTTC
- TRBJ1-1 TRBD1 TRBV12-3/TRBV12-4 CASSLGTGTTEAFF TGTGCCAGCAGTTTGGGGACAGGGACAACTGAAGCTTTCTTT
- TRBJ2-2 - TRBV7-6 CASSFGTLNTGELFF TGTGCCAGCAGCTTCGGGACACTGAACACCGGGGAGCTGTTTTTT
many TRBJ2-7 - TRBV7-9 CASSLAGSEQYF TGTGCCAGCAGCTTAGCAGGGAGCGAGCAGTACTTC
- TRBJ2-3 - TRBV15 CATAADTQYF TGTGCCACCGCTGCAGATACGCAGTATTTT
few TRBJ1-5 - TRBV4-1 CASSQEGVAGHSNQPQHF TGCGCCAGCAGCCAAGAAGGGGTCGCAGGTCACAGCAATCAGCCCCAGCATTTT
- TRBJ2-3 - TRBV10-3 CAIRGGADTQYF TGTGCCATCAGGGGCGGGGCGGATACGCAGTATTTT
- TRBJ2-3 TRBD2 TRBV12-3/TRBV12-4 CASRLWGLAMVGDTQYF TGTGCCAGCCGTTTATGGGGACTAGCTATGGTGGGAGATACGCAGTATTTT
- TRBJ1-2 TRBD1 TRBV6-6 CASSEDRAHGYTF TGTGCCAGCAGTGAGGACAGGGCGCATGGCTACACCTTC
- TRBJ2-1 - TRBV28 CDSSARNEQFF TGTGACAGCAGTGCAAGGAATGAGCAGTTCTTC
- TRBJ2-3 TRBD1 TRBV11-2 CASSLTGFSTDTQYF TGTGCCAGCAGCTTGACAGGGTTCTCAACAGATACGCAGTATTTT
once TRBJ2-3 TRBD1 TRBV10-3 CAISGTGARGTDTQYF TGTGCCATCAGTGGGACAGGGGCCCGAGGCACAGATACGCAGTATTTT
few TRBJ1-6 - TRBV7-9 CASSPPPGRRYNSPLHF TGTGCCAGCAGCCCCCCCCCGGGACGGCGCTATAATTCACCCCTCCACTTT
many TRBJ1-2 - TRBV7-6 CACGGWEIGYTF TGTGCCTGCGGTGGGTGGGAAATCGGCTACACCTTC
few TRBJ2-7 - TRBV7-2 CASLTHPTAEQYF TGTGCCAGCCTCACTCACCCGACCGCCGAGCAGTACTTC
many TRBJ2-1 - TRBV6-1 CASTRGDYNEQFF TGTGCCAGCACGCGGGGAGACTACAATGAGCAGTTCTTC
few TRBJ2-7 - TRBV28 CASSFGPSGTYEQYF TGTGCCAGCAGTTTTGGGCCAAGCGGTACCTACGAGCAGTACTTC
- TRBJ2-7 - TRBV14 CASSQDRPPRSPVEQYF TGTGCCAGCAGCCAAGACCGTCCTCCCCGGTCCCCGGTCGAGCAGTACTTC
- TRBJ2-5 TRBD2 TRBV6-2/TRBV6-3 CASSQGLAVETQYF TGTGCCAGCAGCCAGGGACTAGCGGTGGAGACCCAGTACTTC
- TRBJ1-6 - TRBV20-1 CSAIGQIPLHF TGCAGTGCTATCGGACAGATACCCCTCCACTTT
few TRBJ2-3 - TRBV7-2 CASRMGRGTDTQYF TGTGCCAGCAGAATGGGGCGAGGCACAGATACGCAGTATTTT
- TRBJ2-3 TRBD2 TRBV20-1 CSAKTSGGATDTQYF TGCAGTGCCAAGACTAGCGGGGGGGCAACAGATACGCAGTATTTT
many TRBJ2-7 TRBD1 TRBV7-2 CASSPLTGSYEQYF TGTGCCAGCAGCCCTTTGACAGGGTCCTACGAGCAGTACTTC
- TRBJ2-1 TRBD2 TRBV11-3 CASSPYGTSGRAYNEQFF TGTGCCAGCAGCCCATATGGGACTAGCGGGAGGGCCTACAATGAGCAGTTCTTC
few TRBJ1-5 - TRBV6-1 CASSEPANSNQPQHF TGTGCCAGCAGTGAGCCCGCAAATAGCAATCAGCCCCAGCATTTT
- TRBJ1-1 - TRBV29-1 CSVQGPEAFF TGCAGCGTTCAGGGGCCTGAAGCTTTCTTT
- TRBJ2-7 - TRBV27 CASSLSNLNEQYF TGTGCCAGCAGTTTATCGAATCTTAACGAGCAGTACTTC
- TRBJ1-2 - TRBV28 CASRTPRGSAHGYTF TGTGCCAGCAGGACCCCGAGGGGTTCCGCTCATGGCTACACCTTC
- TRBJ1-1 - TRBV4-1 CSSSQPDRQNTEAFF TGCTCCAGCAGCCAACCGGACAGACAGAACACTGAAGCTTTCTTT
- TRBJ2-5 - TRBV10-2 CASSESWGPETQYF TGCGCCAGCAGTGAGTCGTGGGGGCCGGAGACCCAGTACTTC